A single TCR beta chain is shown here with its context. What it recognizes is unknown. These data originate in a study of blood T cells in healthy people across ages. Study-level points and caveats: A strong correlation was found between TCR beta diversity and the percentage of naive T cells. Donor CMV status, an unknown factor, possibly confounded changes in expanded clonotypes. Roughly linearly, TCR beta diversity per million T cells fell as age increased.

Combining a sample-barcoded 5' primer with a J-beta primer mix, a second PCR ran for roughly 7 to 12 cycles. In TCRdb, the 5' RACE reads were re-called with MiXCR into one record per CDR3 protein. The sample records roughly 1.4 million distinct CDR3 sequences, 59% being singletons. Every participating donor contributed approximately 9.5 milliliters of peripheral blood through a draw. J gave up 1 base and V 7 bases, and 7 bases lay outside the gene matches. CDR3 length: 14 amino acids. From germline, CDR1 is MNHEY and CDR2 SMNVEV (reference sequence). The source material was blood. J is TRBJ2-7 and V is TRBV27; 7 bases align to TRBD1. The TCR originated in a man between 18 and 29 years old in good health. The CDR3 region has the DNA TGTGCCAGCAAAACGGACAGGTTTTCCTACGAGCAGTACTTC. This sequence encodes CASKTDRFSYEQYF.